The present T cell receptor beta chain was sequenced within a study of technical replicates of blood from four donors. Generated by immunoSEQ multiplex PCR, the TCRdb table keeps only in-frame clones and is missing some. The top ten clones hold 0.36% of a sample with over 80,000 clones, roughly 95% of them seen once. The sample consisted of T cells isolated from PBMCs. The clonotype was recovered from a human donor in good health.

The CDR3 protein is CASSEDRGKQDIQYF. DNA of the CDR3: TGTGCCAGCAGTGAAGACAGGGGGAAACAGGACATTCAGTACTTC. The chain joins TRBV2 to TRBJ2-4; 8 nucleotides agree with TRBD1. This CDR3 is built from 15 residues. Looked up from germline, CDR1 is SNHLY and CDR2 is FYNNEI. V lost 1 base, J lost 8 bases, and 7 bases stayed unmatched. Together with reference TRBV2 and TRBJ2-4, the CDR3 gives the full variable domain: EPEVTQTPSHQVTQMGQEVILRCVPISNHLYFYWYRQILGQKVEFLVSFYNNEISEKSEIFDDQFSVERPDGSNFTLKIRSTKLEDSAMYFCASSEDRGKQDIQYFGAGTRLSVL.